This T cell receptor (beta chain) stems from a study of T cells in women clearing cervical HPV infection. The wider study: No precancer developed; the control's incident HPV16 infection cleared within 12 months.

Assay: immunoSEQ multiplex PCR; the TCRdb copy retains only in-frame clones and omits some. The sample holds roughly 34,000 clones. Sequencing was performed on blood buffy coat. This sequence originates from a woman aged 18 to 69 with a cervical HPV16 infection that either progressed to CIN3+ or cleared (not recorded which).

The sequenced CDR3 bases are TGTGCCAGCAGCGGTCCGACAGGGGTCCAGCCC. This sequence encodes CASSGPTGVQP. The entire CDR3 is CASSGPTGVQPQHF. V is TRBV7-9 and J is TRBJ1-5, with 8 bases matching TRBD1. The DNA ends 3 residues before the CDR3 does, and the rest of the CDR3 is filled in from the germline J gene. Unmatched junction bases numbered 7, after V lost 5 bases and J lost 7 bases. There are 14 residues in the CDR3. CDR1 and CDR2 (germline): SEHNR, FQNEAQ (reference sequence).